This TCR beta chain was obtained from a study of cytomegalovirus exposure and HLA in healthy donors. PCR involved 60 Vbeta and 13 Jbeta primers. The data were produced by immunoSEQ multiplex PCR, yet TCRdb's version contains in-frame clones alone and is incomplete. Here the sample table reports 110,000 to 150,000 clones. CDR1 is LGHNT and CDR2 is FRNRAP in the germline V gene. V lost 10 bases and J lost 7, with 23 bases in between. The CDR3 has 16 amino acids. Study-level findings and limits: Later analysis indicated greater clonal expansion among HLA-associated TCR beta chains than among equally common other chains. In a later analysis, productive TCRs from donors in an Asian-associated ancestry cluster reportedly carried fewer N-insertions than the cohort mean.

Remarks on this clone: Antigen specificity is unknown.

The chain has TRBV12-5 and TRBJ1-6; possibly TRBD1 for D (6 bases). The sequence was obtained from a male donor in good health and CMV-seronegative. Sequences were obtained from PBMCs. CDR3 nucleotides: TGTGCTAACACAACGCGCGGGGGGCCGTTGAATTCACCCCTCCACTTT. Residues: CANTTRGGPLNSPLHF.